This entry concerns a single TCR beta chain. What antigen it recognizes has not been identified. No base qualities exist here, and no much larger clone lies one base off it. Sequencing relied on an Illumina NovaSeq 6000. Using 5'RACE with constant-segment primers, TCRalpha and TCRbeta cDNA libraries were constructed, with sample barcodes and unique molecular identifiers added in the process. Trizol reagent was used to extract RNA from every sample. The libraries were amplified in two PCR steps, and the second step added a second sample barcode and Illumina TruSeq adapters. The libraries were sequenced on an Illumina NovaSeq using 2 x 150 bp paired-end reads. The authors' pipeline ran thus. The reads were demultiplexed and collapsed into UMI-guided consensus sequences using migec v1.2.7. Using mixcr v2.1.11, the UMI consensuses were aligned to TRA and TRB V and J templates and assembled into clonotypes. Expanded or contracted clonotypes were those called significant by both edgeR and NoisET, with noise models trained on biological replicates. For edgeR calls, a false discovery rate-adjusted p below 0.01 and a log2 fold-change threshold of 1 were applied. As an exploratory analysis of dynamics, PCA with hierarchical clustering was applied to max-normalized trajectories of the 1000 most abundant clonotypes. Separately sequenced CD4+ and CD8+ repertoires were used to assign a CD4 or CD8 phenotype to each responding clone. TCRdb reanalyzed the raw reads on its own, using fastp at Q25 for trimming and MiXCR for clone calling, and kept in-frame beta chains. Each record represents a unique CDR3 protein, reported with the most common genes and DNA among its rows. The V and J calls and clone size come from TCRdb's table, not from the authors' own analysis. The sample records fewer than 400,000 distinct CDR3 sequences, roughly 13% of which are singletons. Jointly, the top ten make up about a fifth of the sample.

Taken from the germline V gene, the CDR1 and CDR2 loops are SGHTA and FQGNSA. The CDR3 goes from the cysteine to the phenylalanine over 14 residues. Of all the DNA, just the CDR3 is kept, 42 bases in frame from base 1. Cut back by 3 bases and 0 bases, the V and J ends lie 8 bases apart. Ficoll-Paque density gradient centrifugation was used to isolate PBMCs. The sample originates from a study of T-cell memory formation after mild COVID-19 (dated by TCRdb to the early 2020s). Broadly, across the study: TCR sequence clusters from the two donors were found to be largely donor specific. The cohort comprised two young, previously healthy adult volunteers, one female and one male. Longitudinal TCRalpha and TCRbeta repertoire sequencing tracked T-cell clones expanding and contracting after mild COVID-19 in two donors.

Broader findings and caveats from the paper: Contracting CD4+ clones turned up mainly in the CM and EM memory subsets, whereas EMRA was where CD8+ clones were enriched. The study included only a couple of mild cases, and larger cohorts that include severe cases with pre-infection samples were judged to be necessary. Balanced CD4/CD8 phenotypes were observed for clones contracting from day 15 to 85, whereas a bias towards CD4+ was observed for a second wave of clones expanding from day 15 to 37. SARS-CoV-2 specificity of the second-wave clones peaking on day 37 was not confirmed. Some responding clones were detected in pre-infection memory, suggesting pre-existing cross-reactive memory T cells joined the SARS-CoV-2 response.

This receptor was obtained from a man aged 18 to 29 who had mild COVID-19 (a few samples of this study predate the infection). The sample titles of this study are shuffled in the database, so cell type and time point are left out; the donor was told from shared clones. Sequencing was done on a sample of PBMCs or a T cell subset sorted from them (not recorded which). The V gene is TRBV7-2 and the J gene is TRBJ1-1; too little of a D gene remains to name it. The DNA sequence is given as TGTGCCAGCAGCTTCGACTTCCTGAACACTGAAGCTTTCTTT. It translates as CASSFDFLNTEAFF.